This TCR beta chain was captured in a study of cytomegalovirus exposure and HLA in healthy donors. Overall study findings and caveats: Certain sequence variants were highly shared and formed a cluster, and this cluster was likely a sequencing artifact. Cytomegalovirus association was listed for 164 TCR beta chains.

There are 13 residues in the CDR3. V dropped 8 bases and J dropped 6 bases, with 13 bases sitting between them. The germline V gene has CDR1 SEHNR and CDR2 FQNEAQ (reference sequence). With 60 Vbeta and 13 Jbeta primers, the PCR was carried out. This table comes from immunoSEQ multiplex PCR, and its TCRdb copy is limited to in-frame clones, with some not included. The sample lists over 100,000 clones, roughly 70% occurring once. Comments on this clone: The antigen is not known.

The sequence derives from a man aged 25 to 45 in good health and CMV-seropositive. The chain employs TRBV7-9 and TRBJ2-2, with TRBD2 as a possible D gene (6 bases). The sample taken for sequencing was PBMCs. The CDR3 nucleotides read TGTGCCAGCCCTCCGCGGGGACCCGGGGAGCTGTTTTTT. Translating it yields CASPPRGPGELFF.